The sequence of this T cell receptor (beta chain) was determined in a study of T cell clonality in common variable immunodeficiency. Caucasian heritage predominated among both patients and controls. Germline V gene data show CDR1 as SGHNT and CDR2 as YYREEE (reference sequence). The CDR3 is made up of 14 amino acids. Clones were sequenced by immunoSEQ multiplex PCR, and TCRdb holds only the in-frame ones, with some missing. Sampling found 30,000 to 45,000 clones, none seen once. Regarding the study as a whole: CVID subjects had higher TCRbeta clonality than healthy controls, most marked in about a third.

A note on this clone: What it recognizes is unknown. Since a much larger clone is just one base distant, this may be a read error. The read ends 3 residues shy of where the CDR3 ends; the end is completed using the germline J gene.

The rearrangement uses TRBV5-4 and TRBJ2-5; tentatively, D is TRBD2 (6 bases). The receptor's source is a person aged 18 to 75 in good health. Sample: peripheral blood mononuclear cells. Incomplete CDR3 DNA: TGTGCCCACTCGAGCGGGCAGGGTACAGATACC. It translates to CAHSSGQGTDT. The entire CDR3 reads CAHSSGQGTDTQYF.